The rows below give T cell receptor beta chains drawn from one sample of a study of T cell changes during pregnancy in multiple sclerosis. Some clones are missing from TCRdb's copy, which holds only in-frame ones; the method was immunoSEQ multiplex PCR. Of more than 30,000 clones listed, roughly 90% are singletons. Here the sequenced sample was CD8+ T cells from peripheral blood mononuclear cells, taken in the second trimester of pregnancy. The receptor source for this set is a female donor with multiple sclerosis, enrolled in a pregnancy study. CDR3s leave out the opening cysteine and the closing phenylalanine or tryptophan.

cdr3_aa j_call v_call
ASRLGGRYSNQPQH TRBJ1-5 TRBV12-2
ASSEVMNTEAF TRBJ1-1 TRBV7-2
ASSRSDSHYEQY TRBJ2-7 TRBV7-9
ASSQTGTGNSPLH TRBJ1-6 TRBV4-1
ASSQLTTGEGYEQY TRBJ2-7 TRBV4-3
ASSQGSGGPGSYEQY TRBJ2-7 TRBV4-1
ANRDSGANVLT TRBJ2-6 TRBV6-1
ATSGARQEENTEAF TRBJ1-1 TRBV15
ASSFGTSGYYEQY TRBJ2-7 TRBV7-8
ASSRLDQPNNEQF TRBJ2-1 TRBV27
ASSGKVGATEAF TRBJ1-1 TRBV6-1
ASSLSDRGYEQY TRBJ2-7 TRBV28
ASSGQQSLNDNEQF TRBJ2-1 TRBV2
AWSWTGYLYEQY TRBJ2-7 TRBV30
SVVASGGLSLEQY TRBJ2-7 TRBV29-1
ASSLAPGSSETQY TRBJ2-5 TRBV5-1
ASSSGGDYNEQF TRBJ2-1 TRBV25-1
ASSRTGDYNEQF TRBJ2-1 TRBV19
ASSPALLNSNTEAF TRBJ1-1 TRBV4-3
ASSNDRGSNQPQH TRBJ1-5 TRBV2
ASSATGTDTQY TRBJ2-3 TRBV6-4
ASSLVAGAETQY TRBJ2-5 TRBV7-9
ASSLSPKGGTEAF TRBJ1-1 TRBV27
ATLTSGGSYNEQF TRBJ2-1 TRBV10-3
ASSVAPAGEWNEQF TRBJ2-1 TRBV6-1
ASSFGVRGYGYT TRBJ1-2 TRBV7-9
ASSFLSGSSYNEQF TRBJ2-1 TRBV28
ASSYSQGQETQY TRBJ2-5 TRBV6-5